The 4 T cell receptor beta chains below come from one sample, sequenced in a study. TCRdb used MiXCR to reprocess the 5' RACE reads, holding one entry per CDR3 protein. The sample lists about 57,000 distinct CDR3 sequences; roughly 28% were seen once. Input material: tumor-infiltrating memory CD4+ T cells sorted from the breast tumor. Subset reported: memory CD4+ T cells, CD4+CD45RO+CD25-. The receptors were sampled from a female donor with breast cancer.

This clonotype counts as medium-sized. The V gene is TRBV6-5, the J gene TRBJ2-5, with 8 bases lining up with TRBD1. V trimming: 7 bases; J trimming: 6 bases; junction bases outside the gene matches: 7. Per germline, CDR1 MNHEY and CDR2 SVGAGI. The CDR3 has 13 residues. This chain's CDR3 is CASTLRDRQTQYF. The CDR3 bases are TGTGCCAGCACTCTCCGGGACAGGCAGACCCAGTACTTC.

The chain couples TRBV14 to TRBJ1-1; D remains ambiguous. Between the trimmed V and J ends, which lost 0 bases and 5 bases, there was a span of 1 base. Germline V gives CDR1 SGHDN, CDR2 FVKESK. The CDR3 totals 11 residues. This CDR3 reads CASSQETEAFF. The CDR3 nucleotides are TGTGCCAGCAGCCAAGAAACTGAAGCTTTCTTT.

A single count supports this clonotype. The chain combines TRBV24-1 with TRBJ2-5, with a weak D call TRBD2 (7 bases). CDR3 length: 15 residues. The germline V gene has CDR1 KGHDR and CDR2 SFDVKD. The V gene lost 6 bases and the J gene lost 1 base, with 14 bases spanning the gap. For the CDR3, the DNA is TGTGCCACCAGTCAACCGGGGGGCGGCCAAGAGACCCAGTACTTC. It specifies CATSQPGGGQETQYF.

Points on this clonotype: The junction does not match germline at one end; this may be a read error. The chain recombines TRBV7-2 with TRBJ2-1, with D tentatively TRBD1 or TRBD2 (5 bases each). Germline assignment: CDR1 SGHTA and CDR2 FQGNSA. CDR3 length: 17 residues. CDR3 sequence (DNA): TGTGCCAGCAGCTTAGATCCTTGGAGCGTGGGGCACGGGGAGCTGTTCTTC. As protein: CASSLDPWSVGHGELFF.